The clone carrying this TCR beta chain was detected only a few times. The data belong to a study of cytomegalovirus exposure and HLA in healthy donors. The overall study: Researchers found that roughly 81% of fewer than 450 genotyped donors fell within the Caucasian-associated ancestry cluster.

PCR employed 60 Vbeta and 13 Jbeta primers. Measured with immunoSEQ multiplex PCR; TCRdb has only the in-frame clones, and not every one. The data hold 99,000 or so clones, with around 77% observed a single time. At collection, donors were nominally healthy, but unrecorded immune exposures were probable. There are 16 residues in the CDR3. The germline V gene encodes CDR1 SGHVS and CDR2 FNYEAQ. The V and J ends lost 4 bases and 0 bases, in that order; junction bases with no gene match: 6. This chain joins TRBV7-6 and TRBJ1-2, with 9 bases aligning to TRBD1. The sequence was collected from a woman in her forties in good health and CMV-seropositive. Sequencing was carried out using PBMCs. In nucleotides, the CDR3 is TGTGCCAGCAGCTCCACAGGGACAGGGACTAACTATGGCTACACCTTC. This translates into CASSSTGTGTNYGYTF.